This TCR beta chain was identified during a study of OX40 agonist ivuxolimab in advanced cancers. TCRdb's table, derived via immunoSEQ multiplex PCR, lists solely in-frame clones and lacks some. This table has approximately 90,000 clones, 80% to 90% appearing once. Study-level results: In the 0.1 to 3.0 mg/kg range, CD4+ and CD8+ blood T cells had expanded clonally by week 6.

On this clone: Its target is not known.

This CDR3 spans 16 amino acids. V gave up 0 bases and J gave up 0 bases, with 12 bases separating them. Germline V gene data show CDR1 as GTSNPN and CDR2 as SVGIG (reference sequence). The source was CD4+ or CD8+ T cells sorted from blood, collected in a trial of the OX40 agonist ivuxolimab. The chain carries TRBV30 and TRBJ1-5; D gene unclear. This TCR derives from an adult with an advanced solid tumor such as melanoma, head and neck, liver or kidney cancer. The CDR3 coding sequence is TGTGCCTGGAGTGTACCCGGAGCCCTTAGCAATCAGCCCCAGCATTTT. This codes for CAWSVPGALSNQPQHF. The entire variable domain, with the rest obtained from reference TRBV30 and TRBJ1-5, is as follows: SQTIHQWPATLVQPVGSPLSLECTVEGTSNPNLYWYRQAAGRGLQLLFYSVGIGQISSEVPQNLSASRPQDRQFILSSKKLLLSDSGFYLCAWSVPGALSNQPQHFGDGTRLSIL.